Reported below is one TCR beta chain. The antigen is not known. This record comes from a study of siplizumab effects on memory and regulatory T cells. Study-level points and caveats: Of the alloreactive clones, only a minor fraction mapped to unstimulated subsets.

Clones were sequenced by immunoSEQ multiplex PCR, and TCRdb holds only the in-frame ones, with some missing. The table lists 50,000 to 70,000 clones, just over 95% of them singletons. CDR3 length: 12 amino acids. The V gene lost 2 bases and the J gene lost 12 bases, with 8 bases spanning the gap. Germline V gene lookup returns CDR1 SEHNR and CDR2 FQNEAQ (reference sequence). The material sequenced was naive CD8+ T cells sorted from blood. The sequence was collected from a human donor in good health. The rearrangement uses TRBV7-9 and TRBJ1-6; a possible D gene is TRBD1 (5 bases). The CDR3 DNA sequence: TGTGCCAGCAGCTTAATGGGGGGACCCCTCCACTTT. Translating gives CASSLMGGPLHF.